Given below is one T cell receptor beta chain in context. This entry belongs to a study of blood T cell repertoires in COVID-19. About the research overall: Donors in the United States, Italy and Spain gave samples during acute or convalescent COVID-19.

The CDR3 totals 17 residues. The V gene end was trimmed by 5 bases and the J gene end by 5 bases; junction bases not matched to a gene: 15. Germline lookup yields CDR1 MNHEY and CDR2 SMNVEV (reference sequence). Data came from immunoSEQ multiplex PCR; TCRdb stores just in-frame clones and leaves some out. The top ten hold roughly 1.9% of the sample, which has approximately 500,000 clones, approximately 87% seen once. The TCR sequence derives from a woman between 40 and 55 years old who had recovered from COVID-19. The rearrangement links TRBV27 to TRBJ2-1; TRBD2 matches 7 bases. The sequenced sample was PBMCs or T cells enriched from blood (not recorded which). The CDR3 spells CASSLPAGAGMNNEQFF. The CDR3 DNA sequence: TGTGCCAGCAGTCTACCCGCGGGAGCGGGGATGAACAATGAGCAGTTCTTC.